This T cell receptor (beta chain) was found in a study of shared clonotypes between healthy human individuals. This clone is a singleton in its sample. Its antigen remains unidentified. Regarding the study as a whole: Generally, estimated richness proved larger in naive subsets than it did in memory subsets.

Study processing details: Junction-only immunoSEQ sequences carried no quality scores, so filtering differed. Profiling relied on immunoSEQ multiplex PCR, and the TCRdb table lists in-frame clones only, not all of them. Clonal size and the V and J genes are those of that table, whereas D and trimming came from the DNA. The table has some 2.3 million clones, 80% to 95% seen once. Between the trimmed V and J ends, which lost 4 bases and 2 bases, there was a span of 15 bases. There are 15 residues in the CDR3. CDR1 and CDR2 (germline): GTSNPN, SVGIG (reference sequence). The sequencing input was naive CD4+ T cells from PBMCs. Subset in this sample: CD45RA+ positively selected. The chain uses TRBV30 and TRBJ2-1, with D uncertain. The source of this sequence is a man aged 18 to 29 in good health. Some clones in this sample may be carry-over from other donors' samples. Written as DNA, the CDR3 is TGTGCCTGGACCGGCCAGGTGGGTCCCTACAATGAGCAGTTCTTC. It specifies CAWTGQVGPYNEQFF.